These T cell receptor beta chains were read from a single sample in a study of PD-L1 blockade in urothelial cancer. The protocol was immunoSEQ multiplex PCR, while the TCRdb copy is restricted to in-frame clones and leaves out a portion. This table has 80,000 to 100,000 clones, roughly 80% appearing once. The source was PBMCs, collected around atezolizumab (anti-PD-L1) treatment. The receptor set was obtained from a man in his 70s with urothelial cancer. Both conserved end residues are part of each CDR3. Each record gives: J gene, V gene, clone size, D gene, CDR3 protein, CDR3 DNA. A D gene is named only where the DNA matches it firmly. A clone size is listed for some rows: how often the clone was seen (once, few, many), or a class if it is expanded.

TRBJ2-7 | TRBV5-1 | - | TRBD2 | CASSSLAGYEQYF | TGCGCCAGCAGCTCGCTAGCGGGGTACGAGCAGTACTTC
TRBJ2-7 | TRBV7-2 | - | TRBD1 | CASSPTGGYEQYF | TGTGCCAGCAGCCCGACAGGGGGCTACGAGCAGTACTTC
TRBJ2-7 | TRBV5-5 | - | - | CASSLQALSYEQYF | TGTGCCAGCAGCTTGCAAGCTTTGTCCTACGAGCAGTACTTC
TRBJ1-1 | TRBV6-5 | - | - | CASSSTGNTEAFF | TGTGCCAGCAGTTCCACAGGGAACACTGAAGCTTTCTTT
TRBJ2-2 | TRBV5-1 | few | TRBD2 | CASMRSGGGTGELFF | TGCGCCAGCATGCGTAGCGGGGGGGGCACCGGGGAGCTGTTTTTT
TRBJ1-1 | TRBV5-1 | - | - | CASSLDMNTEAFF | TGCGCCAGCAGCTTAGACATGAACACTGAAGCTTTCTTT
TRBJ2-5 | TRBV5-6 | - | - | CASSLQDRRQTQYF | TGTGCCAGCAGCTTGCAGGATCGTCGGCAGACCCAGTACTTC
TRBJ1-1 | TRBV5-6 | - | TRBD1 | CASSSTGVNTEAFF | TGTGCCAGCAGCTCGACAGGGGTGAACACTGAAGCTTTCTTT
TRBJ1-3 | TRBV4-1 | - | - | CASSRGGDSNTIYF | TGCGCCAGCAGTAGGGGGGGGGACTCAAACACCATATATTTT
TRBJ2-7 | TRBV9 | - | TRBD1 | CASSRDRGDEQYF | TGTGCCAGCAGCCGGGACAGGGGGGACGAGCAGTACTTC
TRBJ2-7 | TRBV7-2 | - | - | CASSLAGRSTIPHEQYF | TGTGCCAGCAGCTTAGCAGGGAGGTCTACCATTCCCCACGAGCAGTACTTC
TRBJ2-5 | TRBV4-1 | - | TRBD2 | CASSQVFGGETQYF | TGCGCCAGCAGCCAAGTGTTCGGGGGGGAGACCCAGTACTTC
TRBJ1-4 | TRBV6-5 | - | - | CASSLGHATNEKLFF | TGTGCCAGCAGTTTAGGACACGCAACTAATGAAAAACTGTTTTTT
TRBJ1-1 | TRBV18 | few | TRBD1 | CASSPPTGVPNTEAFF | TGTGCCAGCTCACCACCAACAGGGGTACCGAACACTGAAGCTTTCTTT
TRBJ2-1 | TRBV2 | - | TRBD2 | CASRLSTSGGNNEQFF | TGTGCCAGCCGCCTCTCGACTAGCGGGGGAAACAATGAGCAGTTCTTC
TRBJ2-7 | TRBV5-1 | - | TRBD1 | CASSSGQGTSDEQYF | TGCGCCAGCAGCTCGGGACAGGGGACAAGCGACGAGCAGTACTTC
TRBJ2-1 | TRBV13 | - | - | CASSPSGSYNEQFF | TGTGCCAGCAGCCCGTCGGGCTCCTACAATGAGCAGTTCTTC
TRBJ1-4 | TRBV5-1 | - | - | CASRVGDEKLFF | TGCGCCAGCAGAGTAGGGGATGAAAAACTGTTTTTT
TRBJ2-7 | TRBV11-2 | many | TRBD2 | CASSPLAYTDYEQYF | TGTGCCAGCAGCCCACTAGCGTATACAGACTACGAGCAGTACTTC
TRBJ1-2 | TRBV7-7 | - | - | CASSLKARVKYGYTF | TGTGCCAGCAGCTTAAAAGCCAGGGTTAAGTATGGCTACACCTTC
TRBJ2-5 | TRBV5-6 | - | - | CASSRRTVEAQYF | TGTGCCAGCAGCAGGAGGACAGTAGAGGCCCAGTACTTC
TRBJ1-1 | TRBV11-2 | medium-sized | TRBD1 | CASSSSGGGTEAFF | TGTGCCAGCAGCTCCTCAGGGGGCGGCACTGAAGCTTTCTTT
TRBJ2-5 | TRBV9 | - | - | CASSVGDNRETQYF | TGTGCCAGCAGCGTAGGGGACAACCGGGAGACCCAGTACTTC
TRBJ1-1 | TRBV7-2 | once | TRBD1 | CASSLTGDDTEAFF | TGTGCCAGCAGCTTGACAGGGGACGACACTGAAGCTTTCTTT
TRBJ1-1 | TRBV11-2 | - | - | CASSLDRDTEAFF | TGTGCCAGCAGCTTAGACAGGGACACTGAAGCTTTCTTT
TRBJ1-1 | TRBV5-1 | - | - | CASSLASDTEAFF | TGCGCCAGCAGCTTAGCCTCCGACACTGAAGCTTTCTTT
TRBJ2-6 | TRBV21-1 | - | - | CASSKGRGAGANVLTF | TGTGCCAGCAGCAAAGGGCGGGGGGCTGGGGCCAACGTCCTGACTTTC
TRBJ1-2 | TRBV19 | few | TRBD1 | CASSIGQGTHYGYTF | TGTGCCAGTAGTATCGGACAGGGGACTCACTATGGCTACACCTTC
TRBJ1-4 | TRBV7-9 | once | TRBD1 | CASSARQGADEKLFF | TGTGCCAGCAGCGCAAGACAGGGGGCCGATGAAAAACTGTTTTTT
TRBJ2-4 | TRBV19 | - | TRBD1 | CASSADRVSIKNIQYF | TGTGCCAGTAGTGCCGACAGGGTATCAATCAAAAACATTCAGTACTTC
TRBJ1-2 | TRBV27 | - | TRBD1 | CASSRTRWTGGKSSYGYTF | TGTGCCAGCAGCCGCACTCGGTGGACAGGGGGCAAATCTAGCTATGGCTACACCTTC
TRBJ2-1 | TRBV29-1 | - | TRBD1 | CSVERTGLYNEQFF | TGCAGCGTCGAAAGGACAGGACTTTACAATGAGCAGTTCTTC
TRBJ2-1 | TRBV7-9 | - | - | CASSLGDSAYNEQFF | TGTGCCAGCAGCTTGGGGGACTCGGCCTACAATGAGCAGTTCTTC
TRBJ2-3 | TRBV30 | - | TRBD1 | CAWRGQGLPTDTQYF | TGTGCCTGGAGGGGACAGGGACTTCCCACAGATACGCAGTATTTT
TRBJ1-1 | TRBV6-5 | - | TRBD1 | CASRATGSAEAFF | TGTGCCAGCAGAGCGACAGGGAGCGCTGAAGCTTTCTTT
TRBJ2-3 | TRBV30 | - | TRBD2 | CAWSRASGSSDTQYF | TGTGCCTGGAGTAGGGCTAGCGGGAGCTCAGATACGCAGTATTTT
TRBJ2-5 | TRBV19 | - | - | CASSGRGQETQYF | TGTGCCAGTAGCGGGCGGGGTCAAGAGACCCAGTACTTC
TRBJ2-1 | TRBV7-2 | - | - | CASSLVAGSSYNEQFF | TGTGCCAGCAGCTTAGTGGCGGGGAGCTCCTACAATGAGCAGTTCTTC
TRBJ1-1 | TRBV30 | - | - | CAWSNGGAEDTEAFF | TGTGCCTGGAGTAATGGGGGCGCGGAGGACACTGAAGCTTTCTTT
TRBJ2-1 | TRBV18 | - | - | CASSPSRDDEQFF | TGTGCCAGCTCACCAAGCAGGGATGATGAGCAGTTCTTC
TRBJ2-1 | TRBV29-1 | few | TRBD1 | CSVDDRVNEQFF | TGCAGCGTTGATGACAGGGTCAATGAGCAGTTCTTC
TRBJ2-1 | TRBV5-1 | - | - | CASSLDQGSPYNEQFF | TGCGCCAGCAGCTTGGATCAGGGGAGCCCCTACAATGAGCAGTTCTTC
TRBJ1-4 | TRBV7-9 | - | - | CASSLAVTATNEKLFF | TGTGCCAGCAGCTTAGCGGTAACAGCAACTAATGAAAAACTGTTTTTT
TRBJ2-3 | TRBV9 | - | - | CASSVATTDTQYF | TGTGCCAGCAGCGTAGCTACTACAGATACGCAGTATTTT
TRBJ2-1 | TRBV6-5 | once | - | CASQGSAGEGEQFF | TGTGCCAGCCAGGGGAGTGCGGGAGAGGGGGAGCAGTTCTTC
TRBJ2-2 | TRBV5-1 | - | - | CASSKGHHTGELFF | TGCGCCAGCAGCAAGGGACATCACACCGGGGAGCTGTTTTTT